Given below is one T cell receptor beta chain in context. The authors ran a second PCR of about 6 to 11 cycles using a sample-barcoded 5' primer and a J-beta primer mix. Each CDR3 protein is one row after TCRdb ran MiXCR on the 5' RACE reads. The sample includes around 1.7 million distinct CDR3 sequences, roughly 27% of them seen just once. This specimen belongs to a study of blood T cells in healthy people across ages. Sequences were obtained from blood. The receptor was derived from a woman younger than 45 in good health.

The CDR3 is CASSADTGRAYEQYF. In DNA form, the CDR3 reads TGTGCCAGCAGTGCCGACACAGGAAGGGCCTACGAGCAGTACTTC. This rearrangement joins TRBV27 to TRBJ2-7; a weak D match, TRBD1 (5 bases). Trimming took off 5 bases at V and 2 bases at J, with 16 bases between the two ends. The CDR3 length is 15 residues. CDR1 is MNHEY and CDR2 is SMNVEV in the germline V gene (reference sequence).